One sample yielded the 13 T cell receptor beta chains listed below, sequenced in a study of cytotoxic CD8 clonotypes in ibrutinib-treated CLL. The method was immunoSEQ multiplex PCR; TCRdb's version includes in-frame clones alone and lacks a portion of them. The sample contains approximately 70,000 clones, approximately 80% of which appear only once. Source: PBMCs, taken at disease progression, from a patient treated with ibrutinib. These receptors were obtained from a human donor with chronic lymphocytic leukemia.

J is TRBJ1-6 and V is TRBV6-5; D remains ambiguous. The germline V gene encodes CDR1 MNHEY and CDR2 SVGAGI. There are 12 residues in the CDR3. The V end was cut by 6 bases, the J end by 9 bases, with 9 bases between. CDR3 in amino acids: CASRFPFSPLHF. The CDR3 nucleotides read TGTGCCAGCAGGTTCCCATTTTCACCCCTCCACTTT.

CDR3 amino acids: CAWGGNYEQYF. CDR3 DNA: TGTGCCTGGGGAGGAAACTACGAGCAGTACTTC. The chain employs TRBV30 and TRBJ2-7; tentatively, D is TRBD2 (5 bases). The CDR3 runs 11 residues. The V gene lost 5 bases and the J gene lost 3 bases, with 8 bases spanning the gap. Germline V gene lookup returns CDR1 GTSNPN and CDR2 SVGIG (reference sequence).

This rearrangement joins TRBV5-1 to TRBJ1-1, with D uncertain. The CDR3 runs to 12 residues. The germline V and J ends were trimmed by 2 bases and 7 bases, with 9 bases remaining between them. CDR1 SGHRS and CDR2 YFSETQ come from the germline V gene. The DNA for the CDR3 is TGCGCCAGCAGCTTCCAAGGGTATGAAGCTTTCTTT. This sequence encodes CASSFQGYEAFF.

This rearrangement joins TRBV27 to TRBJ2-3, with 14 bases that match TRBD2. J lost 1 base, V lost 5 bases, and 8 bases had no gene match. This CDR3 spans 18 amino acids. Germline V gene data show CDR1 as MNHEY and CDR2 as SMNVEV (reference sequence). Written as DNA, the CDR3 is TGTGCCAGCAGTCGGGGGACTAGCGGGAGACCCGGCACAGATACGCAGTATTTT. It specifies CASSRGTSGRPGTDTQYF.

The chain recombines TRBV6-1 with TRBJ2-7; TRBD1 matches 7 bases. Germline values: CDR1 MNHNS, CDR2 SASEGT. This CDR3 contains 14 residues. With 8 bases clipped from V and 1 base from J, the junction kept 8 bases outside the gene matches. CDR3 sequence (DNA): TGTGCCAGCTACAGGGGTCTATCTTCCTACGAGCAGTACTTC. Translation: CASYRGLSSYEQYF.

The DNA of the CDR3 is TGTGCCAGCAGTGAGCATCGAGGGGAGGTGACCCAGTACTTC. This codes for CASSEHRGEVTQYF. The rearrangement joins TRBV6-1 to TRBJ2-5, with a weak D call TRBD2 (6 bases). Germline values: CDR1 MNHNS, CDR2 SASEGT. CDR3 length: 14 amino acids. V was trimmed by 3 bases and J by 7 bases, leaving 15 bases between them.

The rearrangement joins TRBV7-9 to TRBJ1-1; D might be TRBD1 (5 bases). The CDR3 consists of 16 residues. V lost 7 bases and J 1 base, leaving 19 bases between the germline ends. From germline, CDR1 is SEHNR and CDR2 FQNEAQ (reference sequence). The CDR3 DNA reads TGTGCCAGCACCCCCAGGGCCCCGGGAAGGAACACTGAAGCTTTCTTT. Its protein product is CASTPRAPGRNTEAFF.

The chain recombines TRBV6-4 with TRBJ2-5; 11 nucleotides match TRBD2. Losses at the gene ends were 2 bases for V and 1 base for J; bases not matched to a gene: 3. The CDR3 runs 16 residues. Germline assignment: CDR1 MRHNA and CDR2 SNTAGT. This CDR3 is CASSDPTSGIQETQYF. The DNA of the CDR3 is TGTGCCAGCAGTGACCCGACTAGCGGGATCCAAGAGACCCAGTACTTC.

J is TRBJ1-2 and V is TRBV5-4; 7 nucleotides agree with TRBD1. This CDR3 contains 15 residues. The J segment lost 5 bases and the V segment lost 3 bases, leaving 10 bases of the junction unmatched. Germline V gene lookup returns CDR1 SGHNT and CDR2 YYREEE (reference sequence). CDR3 in amino acids: CASSSPTGSRYGYTF. The CDR3 nucleotides are TGTGCCAGCAGCTCCCCGACAGGGTCTCGGTATGGCTACACCTTC.

In this sample, this clone turned up a few times. The V call is TRBV13, the J call TRBJ1-1; 7 bases match TRBD1. Germline CDR1 reads PRHDT; CDR2 reads FYEKMQ (reference sequence). The J segment lost 11 bases and the V segment lost 0 bases, leaving 9 bases of the junction unmatched. The CDR3 spans 14 residues. Here the CDR3 DNA reads TGTGCCAGCAGCTTAGGCCAGGGGGTATTAGGGGCTTTCTTT. It yields the protein CASSLGQGVLGAFF.

This clone was recorded once. The chain uses TRBV10-3 and TRBJ2-6; D perhaps matches TRBD1 (7 bases). The CDR3 length is 16 residues. V lost 8 bases and J 0 bases, leaving 14 bases between the germline ends. In germline, CDR1 is ENHRY, CDR2 SYGVKD. In nucleotides, the CDR3 is TGTGCCATCGGGCGGGACAGATACTCTGGGGCCAACGTCCTGACTTTC. Amino acid sequence: CAIGRDRYSGANVLTF.

The CDR3 loop is CASSFYNEQFF. DNA of the CDR3: TGTGCCAGCAGTTTCTACAATGAGCAGTTCTTC. The chain combines TRBV27 with TRBJ2-1; D ambiguous. Germline V CDR1 and CDR2: MNHEY, SMNVEV (reference sequence). The V and J ends lost 3 bases and 3 bases respectively, with 0 bases between them. The CDR3 length is 11 residues.

This chain joins TRBV28 and TRBJ2-5; 11 nucleotides line up with TRBD2. V dropped 5 bases and J dropped 5; count of bases not matched to a gene: 7. Germline V gene data show CDR1 as MDHEN and CDR2 as SYDVKM. This CDR3 has 15 amino acids. Written as DNA, the CDR3 is TGTGCCAGCAGTACGTTTAGCGGGGGGGCCGAGACCCAGTACTTC. It is translated as CASSTFSGGAETQYF.